This passage covers 5 T cell receptor beta chains from one sample sequenced in a study of vaccination and CD4 T cells after COVID-19 (dated by TCRdb to the early 2020s). Libraries were made using PCR. The instrument was an Illumina iSeq 100. At the Johns Hopkins FTIC core, DNA from the cultured CD4+ T cells underwent TCR sequencing with the Oncomine TCR Beta short-read assay. TCRdb reworked the public reads: Q25 trimming with fastp, MiXCR clone assembly, productive beta chains retained. CDR3 protein duplicates are merged, each entry listing the most common genes and DNA. This sample is represented by some 13,000 distinct CDR3 sequences; about 50% of them were singletons. The ten biggest clones cover 18% of the sample. The meaning of the sample's treatment or condition label: approximately 9-day PBMC culture with coronavirus spike peptide pools or control peptides (ViraFEST assay). For these receptors, no antigen is known.

The specimen was CD4+ T cells from blood, cultured in vitro. These TCRs come from a human donor who had recovered from COVID-19.

About this clonotype itself: The DNA is left out, because the CDR3 cannot be placed on it with certainty; the CDR3 is given as TCRdb lists it. The rearrangement uses TRBV6-1 and TRBJ1-1; TRBD1 was called by the table and not checked on the DNA. The CDR3 is 16 residues long, ends included. Germline loops: CDR1 MNHNS, CDR2 SASEGT. Here the CDR3 reads CASSDFRGGALESAFF.

This clonotype has only a few counts. The V gene is TRBV6-5, the J gene TRBJ2-2, with D possibly being TRBD2 (6 bases). Per the germline V gene, CDR1 is MNHEY and CDR2 is SVGAGI. This CDR3 spans 16 amino acids. The ends were cut back, 0 bases at V and 0 bases at J, with 8 bases in the middle. CDR3 sequence (DNA): TGTGCCAGCAGTTACTCCCCGGGAGCGAACACCGGGGAGCTGTTTTTT. It codes for CASSYSPGANTGELFF.

This clonotype was found a few times. The rearrangement uses TRBV20-1 and TRBJ1-2, with TRBD1 matching over 8 bases. V shed 5 bases and J 8 bases; nucleotides not matched to a gene: 10. Germline CDR1 DFQATT, CDR2 SNEGSKA (reference sequence). This CDR3 has 13 residues. The CDR3 sequence is CSAYGQGLRGYTF. The CDR3 DNA reads as TGCAGTGCTTATGGACAGGGTTTAAGAGGCTACACCTTC.

The chain carries TRBV28 and TRBJ1-6; 7 nucleotides agree with TRBD1. The CDR3 loop spans 15 amino acids. Germline-derived CDR1 and CDR2 are MDHEN and SYDVKM. The V segment lost 2 bases and the J segment 10 bases; nucleotides outside the gene matches: 8. The CDR3 DNA reads TGTGCCAGCAGTTTAGTAGAGGGGGCTGGATCACCCCTCCACTTT. Translation gives CASSLVEGAGSPLHF.

V gene TRBV27 combines with J gene TRBJ1-5; D unclear. V was pared by 4 bases and J by 0 bases, with 10 bases between. The germline CDR1 and CDR2 sequences are MNHEY and SMNVEV (reference sequence). The CDR3 is 15 residues long. CDR3 sequence: CASSSRGYSNQPQHF. CDR3 in DNA: TGTGCCAGCAGTTCCCGTGGGTATAGCAATCAGCCCCAGCATTTT.